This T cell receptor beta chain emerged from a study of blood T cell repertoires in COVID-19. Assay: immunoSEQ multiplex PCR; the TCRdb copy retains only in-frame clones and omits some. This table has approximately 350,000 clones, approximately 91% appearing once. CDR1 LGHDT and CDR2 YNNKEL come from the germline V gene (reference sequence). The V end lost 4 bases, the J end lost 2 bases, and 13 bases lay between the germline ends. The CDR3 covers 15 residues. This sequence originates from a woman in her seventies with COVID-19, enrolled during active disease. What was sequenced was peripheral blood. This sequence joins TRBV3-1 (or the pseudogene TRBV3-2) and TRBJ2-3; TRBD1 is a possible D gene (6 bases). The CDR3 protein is CASSPLTGVTDTQYF. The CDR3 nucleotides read TGTGCCAGCAGCCCCCTGACAGGAGTCACAGATACGCAGTATTTT.